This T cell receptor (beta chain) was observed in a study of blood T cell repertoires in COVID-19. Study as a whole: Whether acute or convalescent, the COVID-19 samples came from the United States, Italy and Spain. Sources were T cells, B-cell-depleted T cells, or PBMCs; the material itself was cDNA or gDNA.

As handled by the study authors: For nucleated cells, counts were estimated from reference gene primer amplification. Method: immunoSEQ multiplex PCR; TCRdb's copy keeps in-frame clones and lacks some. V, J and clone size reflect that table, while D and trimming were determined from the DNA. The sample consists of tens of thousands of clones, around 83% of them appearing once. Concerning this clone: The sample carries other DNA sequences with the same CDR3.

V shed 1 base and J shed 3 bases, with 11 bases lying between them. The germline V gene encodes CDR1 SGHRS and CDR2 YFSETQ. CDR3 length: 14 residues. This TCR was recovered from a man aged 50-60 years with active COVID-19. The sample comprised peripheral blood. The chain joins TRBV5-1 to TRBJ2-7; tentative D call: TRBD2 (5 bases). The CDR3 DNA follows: TGCGCCAGCAGCTTGCGGGGATCGGGCTACGAGCAGTACTTC. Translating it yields CASSLRGSGYEQYF.